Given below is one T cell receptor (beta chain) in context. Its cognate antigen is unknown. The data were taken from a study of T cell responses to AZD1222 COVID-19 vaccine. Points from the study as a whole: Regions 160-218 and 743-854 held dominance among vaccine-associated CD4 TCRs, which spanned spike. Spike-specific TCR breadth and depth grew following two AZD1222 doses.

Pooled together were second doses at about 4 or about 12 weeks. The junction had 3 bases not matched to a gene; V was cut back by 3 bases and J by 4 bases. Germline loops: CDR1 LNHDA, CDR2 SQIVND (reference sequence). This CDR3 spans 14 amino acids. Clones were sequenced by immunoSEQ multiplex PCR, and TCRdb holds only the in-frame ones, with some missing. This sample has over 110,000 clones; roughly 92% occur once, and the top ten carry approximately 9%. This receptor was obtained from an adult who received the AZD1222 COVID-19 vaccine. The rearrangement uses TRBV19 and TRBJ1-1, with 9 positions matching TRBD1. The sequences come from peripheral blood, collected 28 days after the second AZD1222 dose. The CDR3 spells CASSIEDRGTEAFF. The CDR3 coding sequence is TGTGCCAGTAGTATCGAGGACAGGGGCACTGAAGCTTTCTTT.